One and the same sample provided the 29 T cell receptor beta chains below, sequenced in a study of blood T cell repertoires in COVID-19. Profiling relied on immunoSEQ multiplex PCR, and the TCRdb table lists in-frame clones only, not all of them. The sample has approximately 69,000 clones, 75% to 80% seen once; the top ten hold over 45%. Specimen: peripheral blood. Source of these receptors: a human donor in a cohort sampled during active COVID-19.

Written as DNA, the CDR3 is TGTGCCAGCAGCTTACGTAGGGGTGGACGTTCGGACTATGGCTACACCTTC. The encoded protein is CASSLRRGGRSDYGYTF. The V call is TRBV7-2, the J call TRBJ1-2; D is perhaps TRBD1 (5 bases). V lost 2 bases and J lost 3, with 19 bases in between. The CDR3 runs 17 residues. CDR1 is SGHTA and CDR2 is FQGNSA in the germline V gene. The entire variable domain, with the rest obtained from reference TRBV7-2 and TRBJ1-2, is as follows: GAGVSQSPSNKVTEKGKDVELRCDPISGHTALYWYRQSLGQGLEFLIYFQGNSAPDKSGLPSDRFSAERTGGSVSTLTIQRTQQEDSAVYLCASSLRRGGRSDYGYTFGSGTRLTVV.

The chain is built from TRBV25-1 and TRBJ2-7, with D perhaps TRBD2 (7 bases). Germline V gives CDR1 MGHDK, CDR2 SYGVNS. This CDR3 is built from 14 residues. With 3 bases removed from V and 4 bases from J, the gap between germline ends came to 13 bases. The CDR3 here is CASSDQGREYEQYF. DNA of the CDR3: TGTGCCAGCAGTGACCAGGGGAGGGAGTACGAGCAGTACTTC.

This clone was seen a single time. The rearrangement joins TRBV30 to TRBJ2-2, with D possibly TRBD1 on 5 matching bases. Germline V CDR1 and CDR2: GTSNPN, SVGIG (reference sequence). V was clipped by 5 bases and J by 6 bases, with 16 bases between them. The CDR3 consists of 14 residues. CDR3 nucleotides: TGTGCCTGGGTGGTGCCAGGGTCGGCCGGGGAGCTGTTTTTT. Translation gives CAWVVPGSAGELFF.

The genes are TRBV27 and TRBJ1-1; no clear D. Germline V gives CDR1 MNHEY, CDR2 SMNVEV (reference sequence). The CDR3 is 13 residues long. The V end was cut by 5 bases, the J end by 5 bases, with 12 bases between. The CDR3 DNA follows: TGTGCCAGCAGTCCTGAGGCCGGGACTGAAGCTTTCTTT. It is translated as CASSPEAGTEAFF.

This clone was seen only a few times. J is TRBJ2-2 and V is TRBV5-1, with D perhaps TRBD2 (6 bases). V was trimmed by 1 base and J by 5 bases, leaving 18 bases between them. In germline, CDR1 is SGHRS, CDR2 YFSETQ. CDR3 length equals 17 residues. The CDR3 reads CASSLRVGGMETGELFF. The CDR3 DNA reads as TGCGCCAGCAGCTTGAGGGTCGGCGGGATGGAGACCGGGGAGCTGTTTTTT.

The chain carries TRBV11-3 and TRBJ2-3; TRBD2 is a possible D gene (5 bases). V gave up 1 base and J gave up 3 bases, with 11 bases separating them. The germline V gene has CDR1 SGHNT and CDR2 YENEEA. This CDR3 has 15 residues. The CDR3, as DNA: TGTGCCAGCAGCTTAGGACAAGCGGAGACAGATACGCAGTATTTT. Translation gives CASSLGQAETDTQYF.

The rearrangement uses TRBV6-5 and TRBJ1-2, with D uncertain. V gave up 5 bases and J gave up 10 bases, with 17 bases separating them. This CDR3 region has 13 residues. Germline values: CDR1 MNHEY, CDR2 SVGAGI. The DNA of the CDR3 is TGTGCCAGCAGTCCCCGGCCTGGCGGTGACTACACCTTC. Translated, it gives CASSPRPGGDYTF.

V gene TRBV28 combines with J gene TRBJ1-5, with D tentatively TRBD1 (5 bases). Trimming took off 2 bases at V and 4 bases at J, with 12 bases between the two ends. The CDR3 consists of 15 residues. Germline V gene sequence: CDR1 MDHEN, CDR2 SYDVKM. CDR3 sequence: CASSLGAVKNQPQHF. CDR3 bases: TGTGCCAGCAGTTTAGGGGCAGTAAAGAATCAGCCCCAGCATTTT.

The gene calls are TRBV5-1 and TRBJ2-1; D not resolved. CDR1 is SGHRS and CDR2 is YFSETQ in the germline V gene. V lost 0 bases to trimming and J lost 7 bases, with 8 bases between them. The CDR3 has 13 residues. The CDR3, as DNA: TGCGCCAGCAGCTTGGCCCCGGGTAATGAGCAGTTCTTC. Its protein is CASSLAPGNEQFF.

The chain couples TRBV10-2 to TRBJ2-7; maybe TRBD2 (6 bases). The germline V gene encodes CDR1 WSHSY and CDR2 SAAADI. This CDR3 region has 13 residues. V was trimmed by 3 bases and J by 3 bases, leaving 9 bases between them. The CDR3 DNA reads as TGCGCCAGCAGTGACCCCGGGAGCTACGAGCAGTACTTC. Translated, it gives CASSDPGSYEQYF.

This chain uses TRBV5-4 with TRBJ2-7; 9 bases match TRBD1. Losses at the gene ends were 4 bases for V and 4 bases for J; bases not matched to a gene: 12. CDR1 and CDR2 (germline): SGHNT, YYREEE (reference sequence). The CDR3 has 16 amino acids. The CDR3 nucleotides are TGTGCCAGCAGCCCGGACGGGACAGGGATCCTATACGAGCAGTACTTC. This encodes CASSPDGTGILYEQYF.

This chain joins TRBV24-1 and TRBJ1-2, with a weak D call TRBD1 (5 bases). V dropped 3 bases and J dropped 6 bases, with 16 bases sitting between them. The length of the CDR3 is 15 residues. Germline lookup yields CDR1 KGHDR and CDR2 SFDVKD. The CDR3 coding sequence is TGTGCCACCAGTGATAGGATGGGGCCATCTGATGGCTACACCTTC. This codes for CATSDRMGPSDGYTF.

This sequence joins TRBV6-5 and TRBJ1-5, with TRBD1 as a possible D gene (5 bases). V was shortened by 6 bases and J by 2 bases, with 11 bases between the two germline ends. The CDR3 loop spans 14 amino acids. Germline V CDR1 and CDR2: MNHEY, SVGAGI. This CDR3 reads CASSDVGGNQPQHF. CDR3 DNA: TGTGCCAGCAGCGACGTAGGGGGCAATCAGCCCCAGCATTTT.

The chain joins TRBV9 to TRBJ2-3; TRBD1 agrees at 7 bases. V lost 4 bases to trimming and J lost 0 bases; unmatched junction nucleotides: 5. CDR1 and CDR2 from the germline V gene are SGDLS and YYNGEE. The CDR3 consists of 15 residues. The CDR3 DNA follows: TGTGCCAGCAGCCCCAGGGGGTCTAGCACAGATACGCAGTATTTT. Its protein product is CASSPRGSSTDTQYF. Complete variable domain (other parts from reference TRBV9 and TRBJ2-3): DSGVTQTPKHLITATGQRVTLRCSPRSGDLSVYWYQQSLDQGLQFLIQYYNGEERAKGNILERFSAQQFPDLHSELNLSSLELGDSALYFCASSPRGSSTDTQYFGPGTRLTVL.

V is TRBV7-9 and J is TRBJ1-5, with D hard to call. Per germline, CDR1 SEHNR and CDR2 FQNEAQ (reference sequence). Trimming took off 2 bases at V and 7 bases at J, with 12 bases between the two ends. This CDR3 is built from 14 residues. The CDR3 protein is CASSLPGVGQPQHF. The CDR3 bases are TGTGCCAGCAGCTTACCCGGGGTGGGCCAGCCCCAGCATTTT.

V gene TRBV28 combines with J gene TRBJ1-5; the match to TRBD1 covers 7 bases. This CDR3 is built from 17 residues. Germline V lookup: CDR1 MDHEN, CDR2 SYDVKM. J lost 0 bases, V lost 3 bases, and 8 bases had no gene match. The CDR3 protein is CASSFSGPGGSNQPQHF. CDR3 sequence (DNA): TGTGCCAGCAGTTTTTCCGGCCCAGGGGGTAGCAATCAGCCCCAGCATTTT.

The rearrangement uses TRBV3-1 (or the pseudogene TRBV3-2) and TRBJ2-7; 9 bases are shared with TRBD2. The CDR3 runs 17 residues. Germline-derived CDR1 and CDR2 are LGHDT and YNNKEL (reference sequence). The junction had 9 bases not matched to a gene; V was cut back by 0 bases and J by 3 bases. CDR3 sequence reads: CASSQDQGTSRVYEQYF. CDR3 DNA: TGTGCCAGCAGCCAAGACCAAGGGACTAGCAGGGTCTACGAGCAGTACTTC.

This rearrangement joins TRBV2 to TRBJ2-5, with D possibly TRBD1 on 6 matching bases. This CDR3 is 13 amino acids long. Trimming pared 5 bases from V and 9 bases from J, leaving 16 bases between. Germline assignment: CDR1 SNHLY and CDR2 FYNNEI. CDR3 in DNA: TGTGCCAGCAGTACACAGGGAGAGGGGGCCCAGTACTTC. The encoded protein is CASSTQGEGAQYF. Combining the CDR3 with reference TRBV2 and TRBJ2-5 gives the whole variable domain EPEVTQTPSHQVTQMGQEVILRCVPISNHLYFYWYRQILGQKVEFLVSFYNNEISEKSEIFDDQFSVERPDGSNFTLKIRSTKLEDSAMYFCASSTQGEGAQYFGPGTRLLVL.

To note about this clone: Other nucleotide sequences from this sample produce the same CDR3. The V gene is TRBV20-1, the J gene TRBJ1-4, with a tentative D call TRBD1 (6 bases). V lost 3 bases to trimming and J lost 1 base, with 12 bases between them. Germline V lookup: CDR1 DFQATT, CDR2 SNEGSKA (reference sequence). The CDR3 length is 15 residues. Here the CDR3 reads CSASGGGETNEKLFF. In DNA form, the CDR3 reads TGCAGTGCTAGTGGAGGGGGTGAAACTAATGAAAAACTGTTTTTT.

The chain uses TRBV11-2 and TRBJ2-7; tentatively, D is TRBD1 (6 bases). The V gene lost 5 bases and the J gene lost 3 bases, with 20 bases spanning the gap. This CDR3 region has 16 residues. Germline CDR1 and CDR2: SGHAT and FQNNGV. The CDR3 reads CASSPYTGMGSYEQYF. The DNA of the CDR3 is TGTGCCAGCAGCCCATACACAGGGATGGGAAGCTACGAGCAGTACTTC.

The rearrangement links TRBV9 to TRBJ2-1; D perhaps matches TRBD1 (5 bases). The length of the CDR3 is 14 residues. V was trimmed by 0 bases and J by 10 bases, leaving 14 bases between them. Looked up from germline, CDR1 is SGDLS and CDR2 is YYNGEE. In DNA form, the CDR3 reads TGTGCCAGCAGCGTAGGATGGGGCCAGGCCGAGCAGTTCTTC. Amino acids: CASSVGWGQAEQFF.

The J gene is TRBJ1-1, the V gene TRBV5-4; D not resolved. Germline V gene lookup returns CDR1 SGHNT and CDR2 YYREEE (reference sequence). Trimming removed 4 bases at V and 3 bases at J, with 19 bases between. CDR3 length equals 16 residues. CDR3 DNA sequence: TGTGCCAGCAGCGACTCTACTACAGCGGCGGACACTGAAGCTTTCTTT. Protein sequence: CASSDSTTAADTEAFF.

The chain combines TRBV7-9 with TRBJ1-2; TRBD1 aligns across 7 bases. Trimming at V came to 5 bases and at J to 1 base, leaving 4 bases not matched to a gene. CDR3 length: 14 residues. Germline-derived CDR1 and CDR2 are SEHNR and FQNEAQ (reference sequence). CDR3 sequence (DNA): TGTGCCAGCAGCCCCGGACAGGTTAACTATGGCTACACCTTC. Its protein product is CASSPGQVNYGYTF.

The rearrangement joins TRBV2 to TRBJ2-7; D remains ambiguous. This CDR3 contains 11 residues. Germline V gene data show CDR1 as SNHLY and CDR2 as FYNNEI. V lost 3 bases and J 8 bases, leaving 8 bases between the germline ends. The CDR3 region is CASSDSIKQYF. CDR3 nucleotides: TGTGCCAGCAGTGATAGCATTAAGCAGTACTTC. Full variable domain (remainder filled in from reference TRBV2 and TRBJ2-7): EPEVTQTPSHQVTQMGQEVILRCVPISNHLYFYWYRQILGQKVEFLVSFYNNEISEKSEIFDDQFSVERPDGSNFTLKIRSTKLEDSAMYFCASSDSIKQYFGPGTRLTVT.

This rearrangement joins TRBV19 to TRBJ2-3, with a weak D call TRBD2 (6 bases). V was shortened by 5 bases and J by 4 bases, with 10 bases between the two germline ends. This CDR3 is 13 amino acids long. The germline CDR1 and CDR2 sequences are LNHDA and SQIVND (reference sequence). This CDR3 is CASSGRDSDTQYF. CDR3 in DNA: TGTGCCAGTAGTGGCAGGGACTCAGATACGCAGTATTTT.

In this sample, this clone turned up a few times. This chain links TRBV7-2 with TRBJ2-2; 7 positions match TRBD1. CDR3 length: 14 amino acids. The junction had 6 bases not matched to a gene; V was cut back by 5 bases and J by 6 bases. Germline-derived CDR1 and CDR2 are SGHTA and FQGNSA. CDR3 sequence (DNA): TGTGCCAGCAGCCCACGACAGGGATCCGGGGAGCTGTTTTTT. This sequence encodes CASSPRQGSGELFF.

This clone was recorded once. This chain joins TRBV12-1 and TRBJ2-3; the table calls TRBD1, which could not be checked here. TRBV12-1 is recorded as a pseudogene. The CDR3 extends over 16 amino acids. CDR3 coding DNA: TGTGCCAGCAACAATTCGAAAGGACAAAGCACAGATACGCAGTATTTT. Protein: CASNNSKGQSTDTQYF.

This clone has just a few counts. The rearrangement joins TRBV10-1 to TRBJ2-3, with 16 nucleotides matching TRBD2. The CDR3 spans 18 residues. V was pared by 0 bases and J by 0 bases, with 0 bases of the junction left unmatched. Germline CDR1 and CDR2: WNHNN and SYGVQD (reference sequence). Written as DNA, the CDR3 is TGCGCCAGCAGTGAGTCGGGACTAGCGGGAGGGAGCACAGATACGCAGTATTTT. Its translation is CASSESGLAGGSTDTQYF.

CDR3 residues: CASQEGQGNQPQHF. As DNA, the CDR3 is TGTGCCAGCCAGGAAGGTCAGGGCAATCAGCCCCAGCATTTT. The V and J genes are TRBV19 and TRBJ1-5; D not resolved. With 9 bases removed from V and 2 bases from J, the gap between germline ends came to 14 bases. CDR1 is LNHDA and CDR2 is SQIVND in the germline V gene (reference sequence). The CDR3 has 14 amino acids. Drawing the rest from reference TRBV19 and TRBJ1-5, the complete variable domain is DGGITQSPKYLFRKEGQNVTLSCEQNLNHDAMYWYRQDPGQGLRLIYYSQIVNDFQKGDIAEGYSVSREKKESFPLTVTSAQKNPTAFYLCASQEGQGNQPQHFGDGTRLSIL.